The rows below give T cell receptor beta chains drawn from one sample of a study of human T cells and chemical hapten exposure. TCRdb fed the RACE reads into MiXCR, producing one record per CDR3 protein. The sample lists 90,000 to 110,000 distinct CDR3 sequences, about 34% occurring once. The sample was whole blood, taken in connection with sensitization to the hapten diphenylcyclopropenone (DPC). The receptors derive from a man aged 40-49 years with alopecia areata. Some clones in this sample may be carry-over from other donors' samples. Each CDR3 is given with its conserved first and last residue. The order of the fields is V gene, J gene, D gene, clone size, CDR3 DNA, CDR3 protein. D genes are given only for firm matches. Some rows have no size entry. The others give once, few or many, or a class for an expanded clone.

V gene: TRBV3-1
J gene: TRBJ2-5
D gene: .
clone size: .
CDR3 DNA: TGTGCCAGCAGATCAAGGCTGATATTCCAAGAGACCCAGTACTTC
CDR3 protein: CASRSRLIFQETQYF

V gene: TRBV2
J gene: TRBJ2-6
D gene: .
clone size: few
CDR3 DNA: TGTGCCAGCAGTGATATAATGGGGATTCGCCCTGGGGCCAACGTCCTGACTTTC
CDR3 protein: CASSDIMGIRPGANVLTF

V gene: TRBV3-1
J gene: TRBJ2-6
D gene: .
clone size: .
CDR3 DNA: TGTGCCAGCAGCCAAGGCCCCCCTGGGGGCTCTGGGGCCAACGTCCTGACTTTC
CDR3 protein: CASSQGPPGGSGANVLTF

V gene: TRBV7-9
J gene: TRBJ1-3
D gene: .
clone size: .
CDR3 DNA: TGTGCCAGCAGCCCCCCTGTGGGGCAGTTCTCTGGAAACACCATATATTTT
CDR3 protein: CASSPPVGQFSGNTIYF

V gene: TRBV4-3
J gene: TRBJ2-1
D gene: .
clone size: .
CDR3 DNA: TGCGCCAGCAGCCCCACCCAGCGGGCTAGCCATGAGCAGTTCTTC
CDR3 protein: CASSPTQRASHEQFF

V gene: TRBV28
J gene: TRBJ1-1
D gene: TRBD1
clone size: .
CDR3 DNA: TGTGCCAGCAGCCGACAGGGGCCACAGAGGGGTACTGAAGCTTTCTTT
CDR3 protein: CASSRQGPQRGTEAFF

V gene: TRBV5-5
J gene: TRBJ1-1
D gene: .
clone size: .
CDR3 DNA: TGTGCCAGCAGCTTGGCGGGGCACACTGAAGCTTTCTTT
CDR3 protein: CASSLAGHTEAFF

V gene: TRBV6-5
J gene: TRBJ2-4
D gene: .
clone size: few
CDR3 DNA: TGTGCCAGCAGTCGTACGTCGGGGGTCGGGGGCGAAAACATTCAGTACTTC
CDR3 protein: CASSRTSGVGGENIQYF

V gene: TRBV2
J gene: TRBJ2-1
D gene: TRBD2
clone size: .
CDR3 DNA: TGTGCCAGCAGTGAAAGGGCGGGAGCGGGCTACAATGAGCAGTTCTTC
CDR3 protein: CASSERAGAGYNEQFF

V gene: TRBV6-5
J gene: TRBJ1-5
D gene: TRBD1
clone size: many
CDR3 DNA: TGTGCCAGCAGGGGACAGGGAAATCAGCCCCAGCATTTT
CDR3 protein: CASRGQGNQPQHF

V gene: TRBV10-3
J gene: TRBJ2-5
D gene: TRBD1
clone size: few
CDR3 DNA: TGTGCCATCAGTGGGTCGACAGGGTACCAAGAGACCCAGTACTTC
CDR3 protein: CAISGSTGYQETQYF

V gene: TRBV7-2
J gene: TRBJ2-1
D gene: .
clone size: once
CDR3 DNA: TGTGCCAGCAGGTTGGGGGGAGGGACAGACAATGAGCAGTTCTTC
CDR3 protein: CASRLGGGTDNEQFF

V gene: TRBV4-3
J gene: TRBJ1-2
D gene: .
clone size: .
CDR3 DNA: TGCGCCAGCAGCCAAGGTGGACAGACCCTATATGGCTACACCTTC
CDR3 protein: CASSQGGQTLYGYTF

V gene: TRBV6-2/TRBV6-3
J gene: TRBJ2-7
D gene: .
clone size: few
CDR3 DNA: TGTGCCAGCACCCGAAATGAAGGGGATGAGCAGTACTTC
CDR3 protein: CASTRNEGDEQYF

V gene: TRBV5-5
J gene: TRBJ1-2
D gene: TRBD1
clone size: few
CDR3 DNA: TGTGCCAGCAGCTTACAACAGGGGTCCTCTGGCTACACCTTC
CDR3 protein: CASSLQQGSSGYTF

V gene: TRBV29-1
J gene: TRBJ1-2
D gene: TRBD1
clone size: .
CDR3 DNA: TGCAGCGTGTTAACAGGGGGTTATGGCTACACCTTC
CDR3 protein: CSVLTGGYGYTF

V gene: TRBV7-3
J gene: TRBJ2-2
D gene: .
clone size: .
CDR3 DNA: TGTGCCAGCAGGGAGACTGGACCGAACACCGGGGAGCTGTTTTTT
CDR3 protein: CASRETGPNTGELFF

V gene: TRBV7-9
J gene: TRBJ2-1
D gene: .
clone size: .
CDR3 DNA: TGTGCCAGCAGCTTAGGGGATTTCGGGTCGGCGCAGTTCTTC
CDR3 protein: CASSLGDFGSAQFF

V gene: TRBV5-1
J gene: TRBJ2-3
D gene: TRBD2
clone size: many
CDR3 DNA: TGCGCCAGCAGCCCGACTAGCGGGAGAGATACGCAGTATTTT
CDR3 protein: CASSPTSGRDTQYF

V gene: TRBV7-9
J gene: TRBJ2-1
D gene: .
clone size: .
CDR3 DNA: TGTGCCAGCAGCTTAGGCCTAGTCGGCAATGAGCAGTTCTTC
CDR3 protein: CASSLGLVGNEQFF

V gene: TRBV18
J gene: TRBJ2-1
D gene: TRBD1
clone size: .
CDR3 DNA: TGTGCCAGCTCACCCCCGGACAGGGATGTCAATGAGCAGTTCTTC
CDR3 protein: CASSPPDRDVNEQFF

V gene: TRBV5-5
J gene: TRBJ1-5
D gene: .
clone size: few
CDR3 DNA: TGTGCCAGCAGCTCGAATACAGGGACTCAGCCCCAGCATTTT
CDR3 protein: CASSSNTGTQPQHF

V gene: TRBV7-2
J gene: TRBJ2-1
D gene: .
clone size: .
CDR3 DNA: TGTGCCAGCAGCTTAGGGGGGGAGGTAGGGTACAATGAGCAGTTCTTC
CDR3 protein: CASSLGGEVGYNEQFF

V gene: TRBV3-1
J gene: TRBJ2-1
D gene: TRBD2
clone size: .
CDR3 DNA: TGTGCCAGCAGCCAACAACTAGCGGGAGCACTGAACAATGAGCAGTTCTTC
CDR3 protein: CASSQQLAGALNNEQFF

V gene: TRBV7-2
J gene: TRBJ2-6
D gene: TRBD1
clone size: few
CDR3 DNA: TGTGCCAGCAGCTTTACGACAGGGGCTTCATACAACGTCCTGACTTTC
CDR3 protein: CASSFTTGASYNVLTF

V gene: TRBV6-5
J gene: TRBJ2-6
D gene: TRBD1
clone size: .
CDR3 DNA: TGTGCCAGCGGACAGGGTATAGTCTCTGGGGCCAACGTCCTGACTTTC
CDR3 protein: CASGQGIVSGANVLTF

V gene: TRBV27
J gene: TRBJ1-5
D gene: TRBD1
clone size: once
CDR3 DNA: TGTGCCAGCAGTTCTGACAGGGGTCAGCCCCAGCATTTT
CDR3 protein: CASSSDRGQPQHF

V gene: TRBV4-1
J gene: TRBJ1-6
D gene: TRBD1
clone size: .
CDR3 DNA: TGCGCCAGCAGCCAAGAGGGACAGGGGTTCGGTAATTCACCCCTCCACTTT
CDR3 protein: CASSQEGQGFGNSPLHF

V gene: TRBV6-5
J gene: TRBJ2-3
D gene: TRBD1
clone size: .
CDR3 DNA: TGTGCCAGCAGGCTCCAGGGGGCCTCTGGCACAGATACGCAGTATTTT
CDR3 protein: CASRLQGASGTDTQYF

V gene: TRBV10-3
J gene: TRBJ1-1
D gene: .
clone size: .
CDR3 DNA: TGTGCCATCAGTGAGAAGAGAATGAACACTGAAGCTTTCTTT
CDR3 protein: CAISEKRMNTEAFF

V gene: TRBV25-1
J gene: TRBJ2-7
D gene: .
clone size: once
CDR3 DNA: TGTGCCAGCAGTTCCGACTGGAACTACGAGCAGTACTTC
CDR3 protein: CASSSDWNYEQYF

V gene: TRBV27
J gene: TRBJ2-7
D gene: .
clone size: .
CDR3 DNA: TGTGCCAGCAGTCCGGAGGTTTCGCTAGGCGAGCAGTACTTC
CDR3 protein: CASSPEVSLGEQYF

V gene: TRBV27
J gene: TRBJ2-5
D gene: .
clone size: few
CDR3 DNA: TGTGCCAGCGCTGGGGTATCATCGAGAGAGACCCAGTACTTC
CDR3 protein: CASAGVSSRETQYF